This T cell receptor (beta chain) was profiled in a study of blood T cell repertoires in COVID-19. Study-level background: Specimens from acute and convalescent COVID-19 originated in the United States, Italy and Spain. PBMCs, B-cell-depleted T cells, or T cells were the source of the cDNA or gDNA that made up the material.

The V gene lost 0 bases and the J gene lost 5 bases, with 6 bases spanning the gap. The CDR3 consists of 13 residues. Per the germline V gene, CDR1 is SGHRS and CDR2 is YFSETQ. Per the authors' pipeline: Scientists estimated how many nucleated cells there were by amplifying reference gene primers. The table came from immunoSEQ multiplex PCR; TCRdb's copy has only in-frame clones and leaves some out. V, J and clone size were drawn from that table, and D and trimming were deduced from the DNA. This table holds 20,000 to 25,000 clones, approximately 83% found once. This clone was seen more than once but under ten times.

This receptor was obtained from a man between 65 and 85 years old with acute or convalescent COVID-19. Sequenced sample: peripheral blood. The chain has TRBV5-1 and TRBJ2-1; D gene ambiguous. The CDR3 bases are TGCGCCAGCAGCTTGGATACACACAATGAGCAGTTCTTC. Protein product: CASSLDTHNEQFF.